This TCR beta chain was identified during a study of lymphopenia after photon versus proton radiotherapy. General observations from the study: Oligoclonal CD8+ Temra expansion after nadir drove photon patients' diversity drop.

Sequencing used immunoSEQ multiplex PCR; TCRdb keeps in-frame clones, though not all of them. The table records 55,000 to 70,000 clones, around 87% of them present only once. Losses at the gene ends were 3 bases for V and 8 bases for J; bases not matched to a gene: 4. Germline V gene lookup returns CDR1 LGHNA and CDR2 YNFKEQ. CDR3 length: 13 residues. Turning to this clone: Its antigen is unknown.

The chain links TRBV4-2 to TRBJ2-1; 7 bases match TRBD1. The clonotype comes from a man aged 40-49 years with gastric cancer. The material sequenced was peripheral blood, taken from a patient treated with photon-based radiotherapy. CDR3 in amino acids: CASSQIQGYEQFF. The CDR3 coding sequence is TGTGCCAGCAGCCAGATACAGGGGTATGAGCAGTTCTTC.